The clone carrying this T cell receptor (beta chain) was recorded many times. The sample originates from a study of CD8 T cells in ankylosing spondylitis. The V and J ends lost 3 bases and 0 bases respectively, with 10 bases between them. The CDR3 is 15 residues long. TCRdb re-analysed the 5' RACE reads in MiXCR, keeping a single row per CDR3 protein. Of about 140,000 distinct CDR3 sequences in the sample, about an eighth are singletons; the top ten hold over 4%. The V call is TRBV12-3 or TRBV12-4, the J call TRBJ2-3; D is unresolved. The sequenced sample consisted of blood, either unsorted or a sorted T cell fraction (not recorded which). The origin of this receptor is a female donor with ankylosing spondylitis or in good health (not recorded which). In DNA, the CDR3 is TGTGCCAGCAGTTTTGACGGATCTAGCACAGATACGCAGTATTTT. The encoded protein is CASSFDGSSTDTQYF.